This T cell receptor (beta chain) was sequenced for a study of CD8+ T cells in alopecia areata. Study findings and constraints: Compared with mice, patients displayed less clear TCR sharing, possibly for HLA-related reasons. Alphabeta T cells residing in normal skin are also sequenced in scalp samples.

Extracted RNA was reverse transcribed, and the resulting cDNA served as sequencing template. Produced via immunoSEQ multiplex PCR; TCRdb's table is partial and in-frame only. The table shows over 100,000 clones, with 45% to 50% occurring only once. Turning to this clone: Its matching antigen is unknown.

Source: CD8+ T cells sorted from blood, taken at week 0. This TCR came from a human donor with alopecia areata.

The CDR3 region has the DNA TGTGCCAGCGGGGGGTTCTATGGCTACACCTTC. The encoded protein is CASGGFYGYTF. The chain uses TRBV27 and TRBJ1-2; the D gene is possibly TRBD1 (5 bases). CDR1 and CDR2 (germline): MNHEY, SMNVEV (reference sequence). This CDR3 has 11 residues. V was clipped by 8 bases and J by 4 bases, with 8 bases between them.